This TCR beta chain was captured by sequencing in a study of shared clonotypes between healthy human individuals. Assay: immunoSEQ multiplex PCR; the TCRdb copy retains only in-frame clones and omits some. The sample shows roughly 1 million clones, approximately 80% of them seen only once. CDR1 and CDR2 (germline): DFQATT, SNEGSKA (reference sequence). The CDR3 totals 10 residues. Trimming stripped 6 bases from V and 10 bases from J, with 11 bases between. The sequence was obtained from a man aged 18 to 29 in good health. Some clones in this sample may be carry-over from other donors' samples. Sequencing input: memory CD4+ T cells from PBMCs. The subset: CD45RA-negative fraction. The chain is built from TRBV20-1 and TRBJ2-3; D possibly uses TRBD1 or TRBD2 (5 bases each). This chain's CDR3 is CSAGELAQYF. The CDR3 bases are TGCAGTGCGGGGGAATTAGCGCAGTATTTT.